Following are 27 T cell receptor beta chains from one sample sequenced in a study of cytomegalovirus exposure and HLA in healthy donors. Primers: 60 Vbeta forward and 13 Jbeta reverse. Sequenced by immunoSEQ multiplex PCR; TCRdb stores in-frame clones only, minus some. The table includes about 160,000 clones, less than 80% detected once. The sample taken for sequencing was PBMCs. These TCRs come from a man aged 40-55 years in good health and CMV-seronegative.

About this clone itself: Other nucleotide sequences from this sample produce the same CDR3. CDR3 in amino acids: CSVRDSYEQYF. Here the CDR3 DNA reads TGCAGCGTTCGGGACAGCTACGAGCAGTACTTC. This chain links TRBV29-1 with TRBJ2-7, with 7 nucleotides matching TRBD1. V trimming: 5 bases; J trimming: 3 bases; junction bases outside the gene matches: 1. The CDR3 length is 11 residues. The germline gives CDR1 SQVTM, CDR2 ANQGSEA.

The genes are TRBV7-9 and TRBJ2-7; possible D gene TRBD1, 6 bases. Per the germline V gene, CDR1 is SEHNR and CDR2 is FQNEAQ (reference sequence). The CDR3 is 12 residues long. The ends were cut back, 5 bases at V and 9 bases at J, with 14 bases in the middle. The CDR3 region has the DNA TGTGCCAGCAGCCGTACAGGGTCTGGGCAGTACTTC. This codes for CASSRTGSGQYF.

With regard to this clone: A junction boundary mismatches the germline segment, possibly from a read error. This chain uses TRBV7-7 with TRBJ2-7, with 9 bases fitting TRBD2. This CDR3 is 13 amino acids long. The germline gives CDR1 SSHAT, CDR2 FNYEAQ (reference sequence). The DNA of the CDR3 is TGTGCTAGCAGCCAAGCGGGGGGACACGAGCAGTACTTC. It translates to CASSQAGGHEQYF. Complete variable domain (other parts from reference TRBV7-7 and TRBJ2-7): GAGVSQSPRYKVTKRGQDVTLRCDPISSHATLYWYQQALGQGPEFLTYFNYEAQPDKSGLPSDRFSAERPEGSISTLTIQRTEQRDSAMYRCASSQAGGHEQYFGPGTRLTVT.

The J gene is TRBJ2-5, the V gene TRBV6-5, with TRBD2 as a possible D gene (6 bases). Germline V CDR1 and CDR2: MNHEY, SVGAGI. Trimming shortened V by 2 bases and J by 5 bases, and 9 bases separated the two germline ends. The CDR3 totals 13 residues. The CDR3 bases are TGTGCCAGCAGTTACGGGACTCTTGAGACCCAGTACTTC. This encodes CASSYGTLETQYF.

The chain is built from TRBV27 and TRBJ1-6, with D maybe TRBD1 (6 bases). The germline CDR1 and CDR2 sequences are MNHEY and SMNVEV (reference sequence). V was shortened by 3 bases and J by 4 bases, with 19 bases between the two germline ends. The CDR3 is made up of 18 amino acids. CDR3 DNA sequence: TGTGCCAGCAGTTTTAGGCAGGGGTTTAGCTCTTATAATTCACCCCTCCACTTT. It is translated as CASSFRQGFSSYNSPLHF.

The chain uses TRBV4-2 and TRBJ1-6; 7 bases agree with TRBD1. The J segment lost 5 bases and the V segment lost 2 bases, leaving 6 bases of the junction unmatched. From germline, CDR1 is LGHNA and CDR2 YNFKEQ. The CDR3 covers 16 residues. The CDR3 protein is CASSQRQGVHNSPLHF. The DNA of the CDR3 is TGTGCCAGCAGCCAAAGGCAGGGGGTCCATAATTCACCCCTCCACTTT.

The chain carries TRBV19 and TRBJ1-1, with TRBD1 matching 12 bases. Looked up from germline, CDR1 is LNHDA and CDR2 is SQIVND (reference sequence). After removal of 6 bases from V and 0 bases from J, the junction contained 5 bases not matched to a gene. The CDR3 spans 16 residues. This CDR3 is CASRTGTGGMNTEAFF. CDR3 bases: TGTGCCAGTAGGACCGGGACAGGGGGCATGAACACTGAAGCTTTCTTT.

CDR3: CASSLARQAYTTTEAFF. The DNA for the CDR3 is TGTGCCAGCAGCTTGGCCCGGCAGGCGTACACCACCACTGAAGCTTTCTTT. V usage is TRBV5-6 and J usage is TRBJ1-1; D is ambiguous. There are 17 residues in the CDR3. Deletions cut 0 bases from V and 4 bases from J, with 19 bases between. Germline CDR1 and CDR2: SGHDT and YYEEEE.

This rearrangement joins TRBV10-2 to TRBJ1-6; 12 bases map to TRBD1. V gave up 4 bases and J gave up 10 bases; unmatched junction bases: 5. Germline CDR1 and CDR2: WSHSY and SAAADI. CDR3 length: 15 amino acids. This CDR3 reads CASSAGTGGGSPLHF. The CDR3 bases are TGCGCCAGCAGTGCCGGGACAGGGGGCGGGTCACCCCTCCACTTT.

A few counts support this clone. The chain uses TRBV21-1 and TRBJ1-5. TRBV21-1 is assigned pseudogene status. The CDR3 is 15 amino acids. The DNA of the CDR3 is TGTGCCAGCAGCAAAAAGGTGATTTCATCAGCGGCCCAGCATTTT. Amino acids: CASSKKVISSAAQHF.

The chain employs TRBV5-5 and TRBJ2-5; 11 bases line up with TRBD2. Looked up from germline, CDR1 is SGHKS and CDR2 is YYEKEE (reference sequence). The CDR3 consists of 16 residues. Trimming cost V 0 bases and J 2 bases; bases outside gene matches: 3. The chain's CDR3 is CASSLGLAGRQETQYF. Written as DNA, the CDR3 is TGTGCCAGCAGCTTGGGACTAGCGGGGCGACAAGAGACCCAGTACTTC. The full variable domain, its missing parts supplied by reference TRBV5-5 and TRBJ2-5, is DAGVTQSPTHLIKTRGQQVTLRCSPISGHKSVSWYQQVLGQGPQFIFQYYEKEERGRGNFPDRFSARQFPNYSSELNVNALLLGDSALYLCASSLGLAGRQETQYFGPGTRLLVL.

This clone was counted between two and nine times. The chain uses TRBV5-1 and TRBJ1-2; 9 nucleotides align to TRBD1. Trimming removed 6 bases from V and 6 bases from J; junction bases left unmatched: 6. From germline, CDR1 is SGHRS and CDR2 YFSETQ. The CDR3 totals 13 residues. In DNA form, the CDR3 reads TGCGCCAGCAACTCGGGACAGGGAAATGGCTACACCTTC. It specifies CASNSGQGNGYTF. Based on the CDR3 plus reference TRBV5-1 and TRBJ1-2, the full variable domain is KAGVTQTPRYLIKTRGQQVTLSCSPISGHRSVSWYQQTPGQGLQFLFEYFSETQRNKGNFPGRFSGRQFSNSRSEMNVSTLELGDSALYLCASNSGQGNGYTFGSGTRLTVV.

J is TRBJ1-4 and V is TRBV4-3; 8 nucleotides align to TRBD1. The CDR3 spans 15 residues. Per the germline V gene, CDR1 is LGHNA and CDR2 is YSLEER. The trim removed 4 bases at V and 7 bases at J, leaving 8 bases unmatched. CDR3 DNA sequence: TGCGCCAGCAGCCCTTGCACAGGGGGTGTTGAAAAACTGTTTTTT. Protein product: CASSPCTGGVEKLFF.

J is TRBJ2-5 and V is TRBV7-8; 7 positions agree with TRBD2. V was pared by 2 bases and J by 2 bases, with 2 bases of the junction left unmatched. The germline V gene encodes CDR1 SGHVS and CDR2 FQNEAQ. This CDR3 region has 14 residues. The CDR3 DNA follows: TGTGCCAGCAGCTTAAGGGAGGGGCAAGAGACCCAGTACTTC. Residues: CASSLREGQETQYF.

This clone has more than one count but fewer than ten. The chain couples TRBV7-6 to TRBJ2-3, with D possibly matching TRBD1 (7 bases). V dropped 4 bases and J dropped 1 base, with 9 bases sitting between them. The CDR3 has 14 residues. Looked up from germline, CDR1 is SGHVS and CDR2 is FNYEAQ. The CDR3 DNA follows: TGTGCCAGCAGCTCCAGGGGGGGCACAGATACGCAGTATTTT. Translated, it gives CASSSRGGTDTQYF.

This rearrangement joins TRBV5-4 to TRBJ2-2; no clear D. Germline V gene lookup returns CDR1 SGHNT and CDR2 YYREEE (reference sequence). There are 15 residues in the CDR3. Deletions cut 0 bases from V and 3 bases from J, with 9 bases between. The CDR3 protein is CASSLAGRDTGELFF. CDR3 DNA sequence: TGTGCCAGCAGCTTGGCGGGTCGGGACACCGGGGAGCTGTTTTTT.

The chain links TRBV28 to TRBJ2-7; 14 bases match TRBD2. Trimming took 6 bases from V and 6 from J; bases not matched to a gene: 10. In germline, CDR1 is MDHEN, CDR2 SYDVKM. The CDR3 length is 16 residues. The DNA for the CDR3 is TGTGCCAGCAGGGTGACTAGCGGGGGGGCCGGGGGCGAGCAGTACTTC. It specifies CASRVTSGGAGGEQYF.

This chain connects TRBV19 to TRBJ1-4; D gene uncertain. This CDR3 comprises 15 residues. Trimming cost V 3 bases and J 0 bases, with 8 bases left between them. Per germline, CDR1 LNHDA and CDR2 SQIVND (reference sequence). The DNA of the CDR3 is TGTGCCAGTAGTATTGAGGAATCAACTAATGAAAAACTGTTTTTT. It yields the protein CASSIEESTNEKLFF.

The rearrangement joins TRBV7-9 to TRBJ2-7, with 7 bases aligning to TRBD1. The J segment lost 2 bases and the V segment lost 4 bases, leaving 5 bases of the junction unmatched. Germline CDR1 and CDR2: SEHNR and FQNEAQ (reference sequence). CDR3 length: 14 residues. CDR3 coding DNA: TGTGCCAGCAGCTCGACAGGGATGGCCTACGAGCAGTACTTC. Translated, it gives CASSSTGMAYEQYF.

V is TRBV28 and J is TRBJ2-3, with a weak D call TRBD1 (5 bases). This CDR3 spans 15 amino acids. The germline V and J ends were trimmed by 8 bases and 5 bases, with 20 bases remaining between them. Germline V gives CDR1 MDHEN, CDR2 SYDVKM. Here the CDR3 reads CASRTVSAGKDTQYF. CDR3 DNA: TGTGCCAGCCGGACGGTCTCCGCAGGGAAAGATACGCAGTATTTT.

Written as DNA, the CDR3 is TGTGCCAGCTGTCCGGGACAGGGACGGGATTCACCCCTCCACTTT. This sequence encodes CASCPGQGRDSPLHF. The J gene is TRBJ1-6, the V gene TRBV2; TRBD1 aligns across 9 bases. The germline gives CDR1 SNHLY, CDR2 FYNNEI. The length of the CDR3 is 15 residues. With 8 bases clipped from V and 8 bases from J, the junction kept 10 bases outside the gene matches.

The CDR3 DNA is TGCAGCTCCCCCGGGACAGCCTACAATGAGCAGTTCTTC. This sequence encodes CSSPGTAYNEQFF. The genes are TRBV29-1 and TRBJ2-1; 7 bases are a match to TRBD1. With 8 bases clipped from V and 2 bases from J, the junction kept 6 bases outside the gene matches. The CDR3 runs to 13 residues. The germline CDR1 and CDR2 sequences are SQVTM and ANQGSEA.

The chain combines TRBV4-1 with TRBJ2-7, with D perhaps TRBD1 (5 bases). Germline CDR1 reads MGHRA; CDR2 reads YSYEKL. The CDR3 has 15 amino acids. Trimming removed 0 bases from V and 2 bases from J, with 11 bases in between. The chain's CDR3 is CASSQEDTLTYEQYF. For the CDR3, the DNA is TGCGCCAGCAGCCAAGAGGACACTTTAACCTACGAGCAGTACTTC.

Note on this clone: One end of the junction does not line up with germline, which may come from a read error. This chain connects TRBV7-7 to TRBJ2-5; 7 bases agree with TRBD1. Germline V gene lookup returns CDR1 SSHAT and CDR2 FNYEAQ (reference sequence). There are 13 residues in the CDR3. CDR3 in DNA: TGTGCTAGCAGCTCCGGGACAGTAGAGACCCAGTACTTC. This encodes CASSSGTVETQYF.

As regards this clone: The same CDR3 is also encoded by other DNA sequences in this sample. This chain links TRBV19 with TRBJ1-3; D remains ambiguous. The V gene's germline CDR1 is LNHDA and CDR2 SQIVND (reference sequence). V was shortened by 6 bases and J by 0 bases, with 12 bases between the two germline ends. CDR3 length equals 15 residues. For the CDR3, the DNA is TGTGCCAGTAGATTAGACCGGAGCTCTGGAAACACCATATATTTT. Translating gives CASRLDRSSGNTIYF.

This clone was seen a single time. At one end, the junction sequence differs from germline, possibly due to a read error. This chain joins TRBV5-1 and TRBJ1-2, with 7 bases aligning to TRBD1. The CDR3 runs to 14 residues. The V gene's germline CDR1 is SGHRS and CDR2 YFSETQ. For the CDR3, the DNA is TGCGCCAGCAGCTCAACTAGGGAAGGGGGCGGCTACCCCTTC. This gives the protein CASSSTREGGGYPF.

The chain combines TRBV10-3 with TRBJ1-2, with D perhaps matching TRBD1 (5 bases). V gave up 2 bases and J gave up 6 bases, with 19 bases separating them. This CDR3 spans 16 amino acids. CDR1 ENHRY and CDR2 SYGVKD come from the germline V gene. This CDR3 reads CAISEPLTVPGDGYTF. The CDR3 DNA follows: TGTGCCATCAGTGAGCCCTTGACAGTACCTGGGGATGGCTACACCTTC.